This T cell receptor (beta chain) emerged from a study of ipilimumab plus nivolumab after autologous stem cell transplantation. On the study more broadly: Myeloma cases were transplant-naive high-risk or relapsed within 3 years post first autologous transplant.

Repertoires were generated with immunoSEQ multiplex PCR, while TCRdb's copy carries only in-frame clones and drops some. The sample records over 10,000 clones, about 70% being singletons. Ipilimumab, 1 mg/kg, started 14 to 28 days after autologous transplant. Patients got 3 mg/kg IV nivolumab weeks 1, 4, 7, 10, then biweekly through week 26. Germline values: CDR1 MNHNS, CDR2 SASEGT. The ends lost 5 bases at V and 1 base at J; junction bases unmatched: 7. The CDR3 is 15 residues long. Findings and caveats of the study: The authors say TCR, Treg and microbiome findings warrant further study.

A word on this clone: The antigen is unknown.

This material consisted of PBMCs, taken in a trial of ipilimumab plus nivolumab as post-transplant consolidation. The clonotype comes from a male donor with multiple myeloma. The chain links TRBV6-1 to TRBJ2-7, with 8 bases identical to TRBD1. The CDR3 DNA sequence: TGTGCCAGCAGTAAGACAGGGGTATCTTCCTACGAGCAGTACTTC. Translated, it gives CASSKTGVSSYEQYF.